This TCR beta chain was found in a study of T-cell reconstitution after alpha-beta-depleted transplantation in children. Unique molecular identifiers were incorporated into the prepared TCRbeta library. TCRdb recomputed calls from the PCR reads with MiXCR, one row per CDR3 protein. The table has some 110,000 distinct CDR3 sequences, approximately 10% seen once. The germline V gene has CDR1 SEHNR and CDR2 FQNEAQ (reference sequence). This CDR3 comprises 16 residues. The ends lost 5 bases at V and 4 bases at J; junction bases unmatched: 9. The V call is TRBV7-9, the J call TRBJ2-2; 8 bases align to TRBD2. The starting material was PBMCs, obtained before TCRalphabeta/CD19-depleted stem cell transplant. The receptor comes from a boy between 2 and 10 years old with acute lymphoblastic leukemia, due to receive a stem cell transplant. The CDR3: CASSARREVITGELFF. The CDR3, as DNA: TGTGCCAGCAGCGCTCGGCGGGAGGTTATCACCGGGGAGCTGTTTTTT. The variable domain in full, completed from reference TRBV7-9 and TRBJ2-2, reads DTGVSQNPRHKITKRGQNVTFRCDPISEHNRLYWYRQTLGQGPEFLTYFQNEAQLEKSRLLSDRFSAERPKGSFSTLEIQRTEQGDSAMYLCASSARREVITGELFFGEGSRLTVL.